The 4 T cell receptor beta chains in this list originate from one sample, sequenced in a study of OX40 agonist ivuxolimab in advanced cancers. Profiled with immunoSEQ multiplex PCR; TCRdb holds only in-frame clones, not every one. This repertoire shows approximately 80,000 clones, less than 95% found once; its top ten account for roughly 8.4%. Sequenced here: CD4+ or CD8+ T cells sorted from blood, sampled in a trial of the OX40 agonist ivuxolimab. These receptors all come from an adult with an advanced solid tumor such as melanoma, head and neck, liver or kidney cancer.

The V gene is TRBV19, the J gene TRBJ2-6; D gene uncertain. The V end lost 11 bases, the J end lost 0 bases, and 5 bases lay between the germline ends. Looked up from germline, CDR1 is LNHDA and CDR2 is SQIVND (reference sequence). CDR3 length: 12 residues. The CDR3 loop reads CASYSGANVLTF. CDR3 coding DNA: TGTGCCTCGTACTCTGGGGCCAACGTCCTGACTTTC.

V is TRBV29-1 and J is TRBJ2-3, with 9 bases fitting TRBD2. The J segment lost 6 bases and the V segment lost 4 bases, leaving 17 bases of the junction unmatched. Looked up from germline, CDR1 is SQVTM and CDR2 is ANQGSEA. This CDR3 comprises 17 residues. CDR3 bases: TGCAGCGTTGTCGGCCAGCGGGAGGACCGTGGATTGGATACGCAGTATTTT. Protein sequence: CSVVGQREDRGLDTQYF.

V usage is TRBV4-3 and J usage is TRBJ2-2, with 7 positions matching TRBD1. The germline V gene encodes CDR1 LGHNA and CDR2 YSLEER. V shed 4 bases, J shed 4 bases, and the junction held 6 bases outside the gene matches. The CDR3 covers 15 residues. In DNA form, the CDR3 reads TGCGCCAGCAGCCGGATAGGGGGCGGCACCGGGGAGCTGTTTTTT. Its translation: CASSRIGGGTGELFF.

This clone was found a few times. CDR3 nucleotides: TGTGCCAGCAGTTTGGTCCCGGACTATGGCTACACCTTC. Its translation is CASSLVPDYGYTF. This chain links TRBV28 with TRBJ1-2; no definite D call. Germline assignment: CDR1 MDHEN and CDR2 SYDVKM. The CDR3 loop spans 13 amino acids. Trimming cost V 3 bases and J 3 bases, with 8 bases left between them.